The present entry profiles one T cell receptor (beta chain) with its context. The sample originates from a study of blood T cell repertoires in COVID-19. The CDR3 extends over 13 amino acids. Germline lookup yields CDR1 WSHSY and CDR2 SAAADI. Trimming cost V 6 bases and J 4 bases; bases outside gene matches: 5. Per the authors' pipeline: The authors estimated nucleated cell counts from reference gene primer amplification. This table comes from immunoSEQ multiplex PCR, and its TCRdb copy is limited to in-frame clones, with some not included. That table gives V, J and clone size, and the DNA gave D and trimming. The table records 200,000 to 250,000 clones, approximately 80% of them present only once. Across under 25 US areas, participants ranged in age from about 18 to 90 years. In assigning cohorts, the study relied on participant-reported clinical history. Donors of Cohort 3 who recovered were those that had two negative PCRs, clearance, or symptom resolution.

This receptor was identified in a man aged 40-50 years who had recovered from COVID-19. The rearrangement links TRBV10-2 to TRBJ1-1; 7 positions match TRBD1. The material sequenced was PBMCs or T cells enriched from blood (not recorded which). CDR3 coding DNA: TGCGCCAGCAGGAGCCAGGGGGTCACTGAAGCTTTCTTT. Its protein is CASRSQGVTEAFF.